The rows below give T cell receptor beta chains drawn from one sample of a study of regulatory T cells in long-lasting Graves disease. TCRdb re-called the multiplex PCR reads through MiXCR, storing one row per CDR3 protein. The profile shows around 480,000 distinct CDR3 sequences, 15% to 20% of them singletons. The sample also formed part of further work on T cells in Graves' hyperthyroidism and ophthalmopathy.

This specimen was peripheral blood mononuclear cells (PBMCs), taken at new diagnosis, from a patient treated with antithyroid drugs. Receptors originate from a middle-aged woman with Graves disease. The CDR3 runs from the conserved cysteine through the conserved F or W. A D gene is named only where the DNA matches it firmly. Size tells how often a clone was seen (once, few, many) or the class of an expanded clone, and some rows leave it out.

d_gene,abundance,j_gene,v_gene,CDR3aa,CDR3nt
TRBD1,many,TRBJ2-7,TRBV9,CASSPDRDNEQYF,TGTGCCAGCAGCCCGGACAGGGACAACGAGCAGTACTTC
TRBD2,-,TRBJ2-3,TRBV7-9,CASSRLAGTGTQYF,TGTGCCAGCAGCCGACTAGCTGGCACAGGTACGCAGTATTTT
TRBD1,few,TRBJ1-3,TRBV6-2/TRBV6-3,CASSYLGQASNSGNTIYF,TGTGCCAGCAGTTACTTAGGACAGGCCAGCAACTCTGGAAACACCATATATTTT
-,-,TRBJ1-5,TRBV4-1,CASSQARNNQPQHF,TGCGCCAGCAGCCAAGCCAGGAACAATCAGCCCCAGCATTTT
-,-,TRBJ2-2,TRBV4-1,CASSHLATILLPWTGELFF,TGCGCCAGCAGCCATTTGGCGACAATTTTGCTTCCGTGGACCGGGGAGCTGTTTTTT
TRBD2,few,TRBJ2-1,TRBV19,CASSPYELAGYNEQFF,TGTGCCAGTAGTCCGTACGAACTAGCGGGTTACAATGAGCAGTTCTTC
TRBD2,-,TRBJ2-7,TRBV7-9,CASSLTSVYEQYF,TGTGCCAGCAGCTTAACTAGCGTCTACGAGCAGTACTTC
TRBD1,few,TRBJ2-7,TRBV7-8,CASSSPGQTYEQYF,TGTGCCAGCAGCTCCCCGGGACAGACCTACGAGCAGTACTTC
TRBD1,many,TRBJ1-2,TRBV3-1,CASSPLRQGGDGYTF,TGTGCCAGCAGCCCTCTCCGACAGGGTGGCGATGGCTACACCTTC
-,-,TRBJ2-2,TRBV7-9,CASSPYRQFTGELFF,TGTGCCAGCAGCCCCTACCGACAGTTCACCGGGGAGCTGTTTTTT
-,many,TRBJ1-1,TRBV20-1,CSATSGNSMNTEAFF,TGCAGTGCTACCTCTGGGAATAGCATGAACACTGAAGCTTTCTTT
TRBD1,-,TRBJ2-1,TRBV11-1,CASSLPSGTGAHNEQFF,TGTGCCAGCAGCTTACCTTCCGGGACAGGGGCTCACAATGAGCAGTTCTTC
-,-,TRBJ2-3,TRBV7-2,CASSLGLVGTDTQYF,TGTGCCAGCAGCTTAGGACTAGTCGGGACAGATACGCAGTATTTT
-,many,TRBJ2-5,TRBV7-9,CASSLGVDQTQYF,TGTGCCAGCAGCTTGGGAGTCGACCAGACCCAGTACTTC
-,-,TRBJ2-5,TRBV7-9,CASSRRQTQETQYF,TGTGCCAGCAGCCGCCGACAGACCCAAGAGACCCAGTACTTC
-,few,TRBJ1-6,TRBV6-1,CASRPPGGDSTSPLHF,TGTGCCAGCAGGCCCCCGGGGGGTGATAGTACTTCACCCCTCCACTTT
-,many,TRBJ2-7,TRBV30,CAWSPGKGVYYEQYF,TGTGCCTGGAGCCCAGGGAAGGGGGTCTACTACGAGCAGTACTTC
-,-,TRBJ1-2,TRBV20-1,CSARDPGPYGYTF,TGCAGTGCTAGAGATCCCGGACCCTATGGCTACACCTTC
-,-,TRBJ1-2,TRBV4-1,CASRKNKDNNYGYTF,TGCGCCAGCCGTAAGAACAAGGATAATAACTATGGCTACACCTTC
-,many,TRBJ2-5,TRBV3-1,CASSQDLSGERLTQYF,TGTGCCAGCAGCCAAGATTTATCGGGGGAACGTTTGACCCAGTACTTC
TRBD2,many,TRBJ2-7,TRBV28,CAATSGGSYEQYF,TGTGCCGCTACTAGCGGGGGTTCCTACGAGCAGTACTTC
TRBD1,many,TRBJ1-1,TRBV7-2,CASSSYDRGTEAFF,TGTGCCAGCAGCTCCTATGACAGGGGGACTGAAGCTTTCTTT
-,-,TRBJ1-2,TRBV7-9,CASSSSPWGETF,TGTGCCAGCAGCTCCAGCCCTTGGGGAGAAACCTTC
TRBD1,few,TRBJ1-5,TRBV18,CASSPGQEFQPQHF,TGTGCCAGCTCACCAGGACAGGAGTTTCAGCCCCAGCATTTT
-,many,TRBJ2-3,TRBV6-5,CASSYPPKASTDTQYF,TGTGCCAGCAGTTACCCCCCCAAGGCTAGCACAGATACGCAGTATTTT
-,few,TRBJ2-5,TRBV20-1,CSARMGARETQYF,TGCAGTGCTAGAATGGGGGCAAGAGAGACCCAGTACTTC
TRBD1,-,TRBJ1-3,TRBV12-3/TRBV12-4,CASSSTGATGNTIYF,TGCGCCAGCAGCTCGACAGGGGCTACTGGAAACACCATATATTTT
-,many,TRBJ1-5,TRBV20-1,CSARDGAFNQPQHF,TGCAGTGCTAGAGATGGGGCCTTTAATCAGCCCCAGCATTTT
-,few,TRBJ2-1,TRBV29-1,CSVAWVLGNEQFF,TGCAGCGTTGCATGGGTGCTCGGGAATGAGCAGTTCTTC
-,many,TRBJ1-2,TRBV7-2,CASSLARGGSGGYTF,TGTGCCAGCAGTCTCGCCCGTGGAGGCTCCGGTGGCTACACCTTC
TRBD1,many,TRBJ2-5,TRBV7-8,CASSLSPGTEETQYF,TGTGCCAGCAGCTTAAGCCCCGGGACAGAAGAGACCCAGTACTTC
-,-,TRBJ1-6,TRBV5-1,CASSFSGQRINSPLHF,TGCGCCAGCAGCTTTTCAGGACAGAGGATTAATTCACCCCTCCACTTT
TRBD1,-,TRBJ2-1,TRBV13,CASSPGQGGLNEQFF,TGTGCCAGCAGCCCGGGACAGGGTGGACTCAATGAGCAGTTCTTC
-,many,TRBJ1-5,TRBV3-1,CASSQNGDSNQPQHF,TGTGCCAGCAGCCAAAACGGGGATAGCAATCAGCCCCAGCATTTT
-,many,TRBJ2-1,TRBV5-1,CASQGSAGDEQFF,TGCGCCAGTCAGGGTTCCGCTGGGGATGAGCAGTTCTTC
-,many,TRBJ1-1,TRBV12-3/TRBV12-4,CASSLYRNTEAFF,TGTGCCAGCAGCTTATACAGGAACACTGAAGCTTTCTTT
-,many,TRBJ1-6,TRBV29-1,CSVREDFNSPLHF,TGCAGCGTTCGAGAGGACTTTAATTCACCCCTCCACTTT
TRBD1,-,TRBJ1-4,TRBV19,CASSKGQGRGEKLFF,TGTGCCAGTAGTAAGGGACAGGGAAGAGGTGAAAAACTGTTTTTT
TRBD2,-,TRBJ2-7,TRBV14,CASSPGLRAGATYEQYF,TGTGCCAGCAGCCCCGGTCTCCGAGCGGGGGCCACCTACGAGCAGTACTTC
-,many,TRBJ1-2,TRBV3-1,CASSQEGYYGYTF,TGTGCCAGCAGCCAAGAGGGCTACTATGGCTACACCTTC
TRBD1,many,TRBJ1-5,TRBV6-2/TRBV6-3,CASSYHTGQGNQPQHF,TGTGCCAGCAGTTACCATACGGGACAGGGAAATCAGCCCCAGCATTTT
-,-,TRBJ2-7,TRBV7-6,CASSTGDLLYEQYF,TGTGCCAGCAGCACTGGGGACCTCCTTTACGAGCAGTACTTC
TRBD1,many,TRBJ1-1,TRBV30,CAWSDRTGTYEAFF,TGTGCCTGGAGCGACCGGACAGGCACTTATGAAGCTTTCTTT
-,many,TRBJ2-1,TRBV29-1,CSVEDLPSTYNEQFF,TGCAGCGTTGAAGATCTGCCTAGCACTTACAATGAGCAGTTCTTC
-,many,TRBJ2-7,TRBV29-1,CSVDTPSYEQYF,TGCAGCGTTGATACACCTTCCTACGAGCAGTACTTC
TRBD1,-,TRBJ2-2,TRBV18,CASSPPNRGLTGELFF,TGTGCCAGCTCACCACCGAACAGGGGGCTGACCGGGGAGCTGTTTTTT
TRBD1,-,TRBJ1-1,TRBV29-1,CSALDRGRLDTEAFF,TGCAGCGCCTTAGACAGGGGGCGTTTGGACACTGAAGCTTTCTTT
-,few,TRBJ1-2,TRBV10-2,CASSVYRRTNYGYTF,TGCGCCAGCAGTGTTTACAGGAGAACTAACTATGGCTACACCTTC
-,many,TRBJ1-5,TRBV6-1,CASRTVHQPQHF,TGTGCCAGCCGAACGGTTCATCAGCCCCAGCATTTT
-,few,TRBJ1-3,TRBV7-9,CASSFERSGNTIYF,TGTGCCAGCAGCTTCGAACGCTCTGGAAACACCATATATTTT
TRBD1,-,TRBJ1-5,TRBV12-3/TRBV12-4,CASSLGTGISNQPQHF,TGTGCCAGCAGTTTAGGGACAGGGATAAGCAATCAGCCCCAGCATTTT
-,many,TRBJ2-1,TRBV3-1,CASSQGPDGGYNEQFF,TGTGCCAGCAGCCAAGGTCCAGACGGGGGCTACAATGAGCAGTTCTTC
-,many,TRBJ2-5,TRBV12-3/TRBV12-4,CASAAIQETQYF,TGTGCGAGTGCAGCGATCCAAGAGACCCAGTACTTC
TRBD2,many,TRBJ2-1,TRBV3-1,CASSQNGRGRDNEQFF,TGTGCCAGCAGCCAAAACGGGCGGGGGAGGGACAATGAGCAGTTCTTC
-,many,TRBJ1-2,TRBV11-3,CASSDPGYGYTF,TGTGCCAGCAGCGACCCAGGGTATGGCTACACCTTC
-,few,TRBJ2-5,TRBV2,CARGAQGTQYF,TGTGCCAGGGGGGCCCAAGGGACCCAGTACTTC
TRBD1,-,TRBJ1-6,TRBV5-4,CASSRQGGKEPLHF,TGTGCCAGCAGCCGACAGGGTGGCAAAGAACCCCTCCACTTT
-,many,TRBJ1-1,TRBV6-2/TRBV6-3,CASSYSGSEAFF,TGTGCCAGCAGTTATTCAGGGTCAGAAGCTTTCTTT
TRBD2,many,TRBJ2-5,TRBV20-1,CSARDFAGGWETQYF,TGCAGTGCTAGAGATTTCGCGGGGGGGTGGGAGACCCAGTACTTC